This T cell receptor beta chain was captured in a study of Ad26.COV2.S vaccination and SARS-CoV-2 variants. Clones were sequenced by immunoSEQ multiplex PCR, and TCRdb holds only the in-frame ones, with some missing. Counted here are 350,000 to 600,000 clones, about nine tenths occurring once; the ten biggest clones make up 1.7%. Treatment of the sample: 15 to 20 received Ad26.COV2.S at low or high dose, single or two shots; roughly five received placebo; per-sample allocation not given. The investigators took samples on day 63 after the first vaccine or placebo injection. The CDR3 has 16 amino acids. Germline CDR1 SGHTA, CDR2 FQGTGA. V was pared by 5 bases and J by 4 bases, with 9 bases of the junction left unmatched.

The sample in question was peripheral blood, obtained in a trial of Ad26.COV2.S vaccine versus placebo. V usage is TRBV7-3 and J usage is TRBJ2-3; 10 bases are shared with TRBD2. This receptor was taken from a person between 18 and 60 years old who received the Ad26.COV2.S COVID-19 vaccine or a placebo. DNA of the CDR3: TGTGCCAGCAGCATCGGGACTAGCGAGGTCGCAGATACGCAGTATTTT. Amino acids: CASSIGTSEVADTQYF.